Ten or more counts support the clone carrying this T cell receptor beta chain. The library was built from roughly 400 ng RNA with molecular barcoded adaptors for alpha/delta and beta/gamma chains. TCRdb processed the reads anew with MiXCR; each CDR3 protein has one entry. The data show about 37,000 distinct CDR3 sequences, 12% seen once. Germline-derived CDR1 and CDR2 are SGHRS and YFSETQ. V was pared by 8 bases and J by 3 bases, with 10 bases of the junction left unmatched. The CDR3 has 15 amino acids. These data originate in a study of read filtering for tumor transcriptome and immune sequencing. About the study: Patients were approximately 17 male and around 15 female, mean age around 66 years, range about 40 to 85. TCR-mapped reads were about 3.5 to 10.27 million with IR-seq versus about 85 to 1,300 with RNA-seq.

The source material was a population of CD138-negative cells sorted from bone marrow. This chain uses TRBV5-1 with TRBJ2-1, with 8 bases aligning to TRBD2. The sequence came from a donor over 35 with multiple myeloma. The DNA of the CDR3 is TGCGCCAGTCAACGCTTAGCGGGGAACTACAATGAGCAGTTCTTC. As protein: CASQRLAGNYNEQFF.